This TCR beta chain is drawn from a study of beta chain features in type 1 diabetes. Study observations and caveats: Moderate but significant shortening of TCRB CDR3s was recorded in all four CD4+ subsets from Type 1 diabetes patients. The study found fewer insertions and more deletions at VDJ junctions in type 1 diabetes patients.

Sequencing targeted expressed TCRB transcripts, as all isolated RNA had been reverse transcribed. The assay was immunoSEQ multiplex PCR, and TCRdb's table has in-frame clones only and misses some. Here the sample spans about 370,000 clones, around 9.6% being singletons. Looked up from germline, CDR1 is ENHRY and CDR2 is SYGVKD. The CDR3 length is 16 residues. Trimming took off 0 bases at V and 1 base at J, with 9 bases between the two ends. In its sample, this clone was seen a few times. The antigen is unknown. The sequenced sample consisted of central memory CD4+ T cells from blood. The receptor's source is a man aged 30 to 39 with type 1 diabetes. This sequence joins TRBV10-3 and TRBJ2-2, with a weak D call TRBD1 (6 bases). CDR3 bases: TGTGCCATCAGTGAGTCGGACAGAAAGAACACCGGGGAGCTGTTTTTT. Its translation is CAISESDRKNTGELFF.